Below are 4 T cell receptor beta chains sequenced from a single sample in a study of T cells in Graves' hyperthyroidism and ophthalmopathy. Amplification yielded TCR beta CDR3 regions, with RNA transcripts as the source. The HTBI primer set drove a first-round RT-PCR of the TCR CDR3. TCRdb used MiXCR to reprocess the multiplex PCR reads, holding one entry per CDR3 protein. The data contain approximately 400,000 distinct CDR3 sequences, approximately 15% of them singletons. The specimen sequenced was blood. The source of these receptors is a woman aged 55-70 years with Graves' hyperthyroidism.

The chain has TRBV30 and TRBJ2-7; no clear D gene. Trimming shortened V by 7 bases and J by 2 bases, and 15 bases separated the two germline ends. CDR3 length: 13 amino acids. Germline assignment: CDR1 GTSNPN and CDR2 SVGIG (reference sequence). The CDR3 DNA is TGTGCCTTGGAAGGTGGCGGACCCTACGAGCAGTACTTC. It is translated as CALEGGGPYEQYF.

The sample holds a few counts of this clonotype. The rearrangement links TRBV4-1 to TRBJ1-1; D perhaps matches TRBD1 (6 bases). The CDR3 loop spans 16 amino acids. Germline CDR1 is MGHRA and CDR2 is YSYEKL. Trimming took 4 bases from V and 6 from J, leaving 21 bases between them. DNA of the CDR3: TGCGCCAGCAGCCCCACGTTCGACAGGTGGGTTTCTGAAGCTTTCTTT. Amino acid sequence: CASSPTFDRWVSEAFF.

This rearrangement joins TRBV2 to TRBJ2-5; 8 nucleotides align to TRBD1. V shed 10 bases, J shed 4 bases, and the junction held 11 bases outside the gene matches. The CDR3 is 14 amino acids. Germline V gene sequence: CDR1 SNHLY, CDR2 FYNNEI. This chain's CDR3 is CATLKTGVGETQYF. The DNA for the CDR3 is TGTGCCACTCTTAAGACAGGGGTAGGAGAGACCCAGTACTTC.

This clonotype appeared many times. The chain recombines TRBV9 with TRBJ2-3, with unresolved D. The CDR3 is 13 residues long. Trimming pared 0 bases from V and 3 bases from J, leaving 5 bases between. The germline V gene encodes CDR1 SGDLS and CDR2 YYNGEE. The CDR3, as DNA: TGTGCCAGCAGCGTAGACGTAACAGATACGCAGTATTTT. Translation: CASSVDVTDTQYF.